This TCR beta chain appears in the sequencing data of a study of T-cell reconstitution after alpha-beta-depleted transplantation in children listed by TCRdb under 2016. General notes on the study: Using TCR repertoire profiling, the study followed T-cell immune reconstitution in a quantitative way in children after TCRalphabeta/CD19-depleted allogeneic hematopoietic cell transplantation. On the study overall, not on this receptor specifically: About two months after transplant, the apparently early recovery of alphabetaT-cell counts reportedly depended on just several hundred clones that had expanded rapidly and came from non-depleted graft cells. In some patients, the high TCRbeta diversity seen at day 60 was put down to recipient T cells and intrathymic progenitors that had survived conditioning. The frequencies of hyperexpanded clones fell over the following months, and after one year, T-cell counts and TCRbeta diversity were mostly attributed to newly produced T cells.

In the paper's terms, the treatment or condition label means: allogeneic hematopoietic cell transplantation with graft depleted of TCRalphabeta T cells and CD19 B cells. The transplant recipients were children given TCRalphabeta/CD19-depleted allogeneic hematopoietic cell grafts. This clonotype was seen only a few times. Its antigen is unknown. The sample holds no much larger clone one base away, and base qualities are not on file. V sheds 0 bases and J sheds 2 bases, leaving 11 bases between their ends. The CDR3 spans 15 residues, from the cysteine through the phenylalanine. The entry retains the CDR3 DNA only, 45 bases that are in frame from base 1. In the germline V gene, CDR1 corresponds to SGHVS and CDR2 to FNYEAQ. Receptor libraries were prepared by PCR. The data were produced on an Illumina HiSeq 2500. Molecular barcoding was employed in the preparation of TCR libraries, with unique molecular identifiers being used to normalize TCRbeta repertoire quantification. The public reads were reanalyzed by TCRdb: fastp trimming at Q25, MiXCR alignment, in-frame beta chains only. Each entry merges the rows of one CDR3 protein and shows their most common DNA and genes. This sample is represented by 780,000 or so distinct CDR3 sequences; approximately 15% of them were singletons. Approximately 5% of the sample rests with the top ten.

The receptor chain draws on TRBV7-6 and TRBJ2-7; tentative D gene TRBD1, with 5 bases matching. The source is a male patient under 18 who had a stem cell transplant for acute lymphoblastic leukemia, so the T cells may come from the graft donor. The specimen was PBMCs, mostly from graft donor cells, collected 360 days after TCRalphabeta/CD19-depleted stem cell transplant. The bases are TGTGCCAGCAGCTTAGCACAGGCTGCGGCCTACGAGCAGTACTTC. Protein translation: CASSLAQAAAYEQYF.